This paragraph reports one T cell receptor beta chain. Its antigen is unknown. The sample holds no much larger clone one base away, and base qualities are not on file. To estimate absolute template abundance from read counts, synthetic TCR analog templates were spiked into each PCR. The immunoSEQ assay used bias-controlled V and J gene primers to amplify TCRbeta CDR3 regions from genomic DNA. Rearranged TCRbeta segments were sequenced at approximately 20X coverage. Under the source paper's analysis protocol: Sequencing errors were corrected by clustering and CDR3s were annotated against IMGT to assign V, D and J genes. Out-of-frame and stop-codon sequences were excluded, and only productive TCRbeta rearrangements were used in downstream analyses. To compute clonality, Shannon entropy was normalized by the log of the number of unique productive sequences and then subtracted from one. Clones differing between time points or between blood and tumor were identified using Fisher's exact test with Benjamini-Hochberg correction, with an adjusted p below 0.01 applied as the threshold. This is the immuneACCESS table as TCRdb keeps it, with only in-frame sequences that have V and J called. A part of the clones is gone; compared with another copy, unresolved V genes explain less than half, and the rest is unexplained. From that table come the V and J calls and clone size; the DNA was used to work out D and trimming. The sample table contains about 130,000 clones; only one count was recorded for roughly 83% of them. 2.4% of the sample goes to the ten largest clones.

The CDR3 spans 14 residues, from the cysteine through the phenylalanine. CDR3 DNA only is kept here, 42 bases in frame from base 1. V gives up 5 bases and J gives up 3 bases, and the segment between their germline ends measures 10 bases. The germline V gene specifies MDHEN as CDR1 and SYDVKM as CDR2. In the paper's terms, the time point label means: peripheral blood 6 weeks after treatment start. The cohort included roughly 30 patients with locally advanced or metastatic urothelial carcinoma who were treated at Memorial Sloan Kettering on a trial protocol. Peripheral blood mononuclear cells were collected pretreatment and during treatment, with between 1 and 8 total time points obtained per patient. The Qiagen DNeasy Blood extraction kit was used to purify genomic DNA from total PBMCs and tumor samples. PBMCs were collected pretreatment and during treatment, and were isolated and stored as previously described.

The data belong to a study of PD-L1 blockade in urothelial cancer (TCRdb year 2017). In terms of the full investigation: Every patient began therapy in 2014 and was given atezolizumab 1,200 mg intravenously every 3 weeks. About nine tenths of the roughly 30 patients were males with bladder-origin urothelial cancer, and about 65% of the roughly 29 reported a prior smoking history. An ECOG performance status of 0 or 1 was recorded for the patients, and 0 to 3 prior chemotherapy regimens had been received by the patients. Blood samples were analyzed 3 weeks after the start of treatment (second dose) and 6 weeks after the start of treatment. Blood samples yielded a median of roughly 140,000 T cells and more than 75,000 unique TCRs, with median clonality 0.080. The study was an exploratory multi-omic analysis of somatic, immune and clinical correlates of response to PD-L1 blockade with atezolizumab in urothelial cancer. Pretreatment tumor samples and matched peripheral blood, collected serially before and after atezolizumab treatment, underwent TCR sequencing. Progression-free survival longer than 6 months counted as durable clinical benefit, and TCR features were additionally tested against both progression-free and overall survival. In the same patients, whole exome sequencing and RNA sequencing of pretreatment tumors were performed in addition to TCR sequencing. Durable clinical benefit was achieved by nine patients but not by the remaining 20. Pretreatment blood TCR-seq was available for 30 or so patients, at least one posttreatment blood collection was obtained for roughly 25 patients, and tumor TCR-seq was available for roughly 25 patients. The paper's findings and limits, for the study overall: At 3 weeks after the start of treatment, tumor-associated TCR clones in peripheral blood had expanded more in patients with durable benefit (n of about 20, p = 0.022). Improved progression-free and overall survival was found to be associated with pretreatment peripheral blood TCR clonality below the median. Because the sample size was small (n of about 27) and many exploratory analyses were performed, the results are intended to be hypothesis-generating.

This sample comprised PBMCs, obtained around atezolizumab (anti-PD-L1) treatment. The rearrangement combines TRBV28 with TRBJ2-2; TRBD1 is possibly the D segment (6 matching bases). The clonotype comes from a man aged 45-65 years with urothelial cancer. The DNA reads TGTGCCAGCAGTCCCCACAGGGACACCGGGGAGCTGTTTTTT. It translates to CASSPHRDTGELFF.